The entry below gives a single T cell receptor (beta chain) sequence along with its context. The specificity of this receptor is unknown. No base quality values were provided; no much bigger clone lies one nucleotide off. Participants in the prospective study were aged roughly 18 to 100 years, lived in about two dozen United States geographic areas, and enrolled through a virtual design. In the prospective study, participants were assigned to cohorts based on the clinical history participants reported in a screening survey and a study questionnaire. For ImmuneRACE Cohort 3, a participant was defined as recovered based on two consecutive negative NP/OP PCR tests, clearance by a healthcare professional, or resolution of symptoms. In the prospective study, whole blood, serum and a nasopharyngeal or oropharyngeal swab were collected from each participant by mobile phlebotomists. Participants in the prospective study had the option to provide additional blood draws and questionnaires over a 2-month period. Before DNA extraction, prospective study blood samples were shipped either frozen or at room temperature.

Trimming at the junction amounts to 3 bases on V and 7 bases on J, and the germline ends lie 24 bases apart. The CDR3 contains 17 residues, cysteine and phenylalanine counted. The DNA shown is the 51-base CDR3, in frame from base 1. CDR1 MDHEN and CDR2 SYDVKM are derived from the germline V gene. These data originate in a study of blood T cell repertoires in COVID-19 (dated by TCRdb to 2020 to 2022). For the wider study: Samples from collaborators originated in the United States, Italy and Spain and spanned both the acute and convalescent phases of COVID-19. Samples came from the ongoing ImmuneRACE study (first 160 participants) plus 1,254 subjects from 6 global collaborators. Deeply sampled blood TCRbeta repertoires from subjects exposed to, actively infected with, or recovered from COVID-19 were included in the dataset. A freely available public database, intended as a resource for researchers studying the immune response to SARS-CoV-2, is where the repertoires were released. The material from the prospective study consisted of cDNA or gDNA derived from T cells, B-cell-depleted T cells, or PBMCs. Sample metadata almost always included a de-identified subject ID, COVID-19 status, age in years and sex. HLA class I and class II types, where available, came from metadata supplied by the sample provider rather than from assay-based typing.

Overall study results and their limits: The amount of clinical and demographic metadata varied by source and participant and was provided uncurated.

TCRbeta CDR3 regions were amplified from genomic DNA by means of the immunoSEQ Assay, a bias-controlled multiplex PCR. The authors processed their data as follows. The number of nucleated cells in each sample was estimated from the amplification of reference gene primers within the assay. Sequence reads were collapsed and filtered to measure the absolute abundance of every unique TCRbeta CDR3 rearrangement. For each sample, productive Simpson clonality was calculated by taking the square root of Simpson's diversity index across productive rearrangements. Sourced from immuneACCESS, this table was stored by TCRdb with only in-frame sequences that have V and J called. A share of the clones is absent; for the studies checked, an unresolved V gene accounts for under half, and the remainder has no known explanation. V, J and clone size are those of that table, while D and trimming were read from the DNA. The sample has hundreds of thousands of clones on record, approximately 87% of them singletons. The top ten constitute around 10% of the sample.

The chain is made from TRBV28 and TRBJ1-2; a tentative D call is TRBD1 (6 bases match). The receptor's source is a woman aged 45-65 years who had recovered from COVID-19. Sequencing input: PBMCs or T cells enriched from blood (not recorded which). For the CDR3, the sequence is CASSFYRSAQGLSGYTF. DNA sequence: TGTGCCAGCAGTTTCTATCGTTCGGCACAGGGCTTAAGTGGCTACACCTTC.